This section outlines one T cell receptor beta chain sequence together with its context. Sequencing used immunoSEQ multiplex PCR; TCRdb keeps in-frame clones, though not all of them. The table records hundreds of thousands of clones, 88% of them present only once. Germline V lookup: CDR1 MNHEY, CDR2 SMNVEV (reference sequence). Trimming removed 5 bases from V and 6 bases from J; junction bases left unmatched: 10. This CDR3 contains 15 residues. These data are taken from a study of blood T cell repertoires in COVID-19. The sequencing input was peripheral blood. The clonotype comes from a woman aged 25-40 years who had recovered from COVID-19. The chain couples TRBV27 to TRBJ1-2; TRBD1 agrees at 9 bases. The CDR3 loop reads CASSHTGTGLNGYTF. CDR3 nucleotide sequence: TGTGCCAGCAGTCACACCGGGACAGGGTTGAATGGCTACACCTTC.